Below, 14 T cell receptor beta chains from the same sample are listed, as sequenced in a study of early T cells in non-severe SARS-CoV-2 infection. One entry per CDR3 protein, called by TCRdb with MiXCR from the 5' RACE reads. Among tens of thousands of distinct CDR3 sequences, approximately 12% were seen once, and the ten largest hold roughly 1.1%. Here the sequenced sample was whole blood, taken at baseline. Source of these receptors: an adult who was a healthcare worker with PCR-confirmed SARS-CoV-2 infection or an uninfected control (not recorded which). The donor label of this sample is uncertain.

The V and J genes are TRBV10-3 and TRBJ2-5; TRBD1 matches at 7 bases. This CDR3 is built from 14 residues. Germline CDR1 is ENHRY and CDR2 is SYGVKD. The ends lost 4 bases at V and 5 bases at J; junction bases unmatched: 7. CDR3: CAISAGGVRETQYF. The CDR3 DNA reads TGTGCCATCAGTGCAGGGGGTGTGCGGGAGACCCAGTACTTC.

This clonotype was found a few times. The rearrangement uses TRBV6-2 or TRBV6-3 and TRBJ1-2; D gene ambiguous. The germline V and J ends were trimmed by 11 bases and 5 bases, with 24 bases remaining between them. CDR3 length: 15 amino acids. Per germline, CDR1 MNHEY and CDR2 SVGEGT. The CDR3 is CAGSPNYSGYYGYTF. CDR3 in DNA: TGTGCCGGATCACCGAATTACAGCGGGTATTATGGCTACACCTTC.

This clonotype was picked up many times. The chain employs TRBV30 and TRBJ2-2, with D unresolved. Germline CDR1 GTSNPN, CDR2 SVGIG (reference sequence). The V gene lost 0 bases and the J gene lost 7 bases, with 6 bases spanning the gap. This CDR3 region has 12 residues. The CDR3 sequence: CAWSVSRGELFF. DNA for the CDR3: TGTGCCTGGAGTGTATCGCGCGGGGAGCTGTTTTTT.

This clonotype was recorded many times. The CDR3 DNA reads as TGTGCCAGCAGTCAAGGACTAGCTAGTCTCGCAGATACGCAGTATTTT. It specifies CASSQGLASLADTQYF. The V call is TRBV27, the J call TRBJ2-3, with TRBD2 matching over 8 bases. CDR1 and CDR2 (germline): MNHEY, SMNVEV (reference sequence). The trim removed 5 bases at V and 4 bases at J, leaving 11 bases unmatched. The CDR3 spans 16 residues.

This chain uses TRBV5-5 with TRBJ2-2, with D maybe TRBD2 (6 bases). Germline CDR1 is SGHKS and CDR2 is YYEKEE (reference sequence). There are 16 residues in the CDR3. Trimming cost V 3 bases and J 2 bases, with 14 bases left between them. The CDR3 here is CASSSGTWINTGELFF. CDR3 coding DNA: TGTGCCAGCAGCTCCGGGACTTGGATTAACACCGGGGAGCTGTTTTTT.

The CDR3 sequence: CAGTPSRLGDTQYF. CDR3 coding DNA: TGTGCCGGCACCCCCTCCAGGTTGGGGGATACGCAGTATTTT. This rearrangement joins TRBV11-3 to TRBJ2-3, with D uncertain. Looked up from germline, CDR1 is SGHNT and CDR2 is YENEEA. V lost 11 bases and J lost 6, with 21 bases in between. The CDR3 totals 14 residues.

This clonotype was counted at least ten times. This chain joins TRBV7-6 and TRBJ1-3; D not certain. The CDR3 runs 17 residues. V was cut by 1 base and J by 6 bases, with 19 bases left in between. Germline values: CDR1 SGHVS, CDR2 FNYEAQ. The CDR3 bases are TGTGCCAGCAGCTTAGATTCGATCTTTTCAGTAGAAAACACCATATATTTT. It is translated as CASSLDSIFSVENTIYF.

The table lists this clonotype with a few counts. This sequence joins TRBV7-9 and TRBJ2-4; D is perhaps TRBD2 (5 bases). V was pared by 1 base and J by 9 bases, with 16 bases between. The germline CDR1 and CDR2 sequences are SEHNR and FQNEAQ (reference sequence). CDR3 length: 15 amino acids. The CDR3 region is CASSLETGSRGIQYF. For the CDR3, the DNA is TGTGCCAGCAGCTTAGAAACGGGGTCGCGAGGCATTCAGTACTTC.

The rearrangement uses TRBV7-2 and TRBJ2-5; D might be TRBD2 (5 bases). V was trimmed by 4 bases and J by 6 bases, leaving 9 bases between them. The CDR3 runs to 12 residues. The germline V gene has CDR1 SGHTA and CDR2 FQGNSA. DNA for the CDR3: TGTGCCAGCAGCTCGTACGGGAAGACCCAGTACTTC. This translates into CASSSYGKTQYF.

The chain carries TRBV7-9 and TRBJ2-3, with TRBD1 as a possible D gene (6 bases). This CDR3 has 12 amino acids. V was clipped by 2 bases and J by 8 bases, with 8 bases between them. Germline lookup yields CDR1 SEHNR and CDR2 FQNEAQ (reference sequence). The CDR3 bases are TGTGCCAGCAGCTTAAAACAGGGTACGCAGTATTTT. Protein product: CASSLKQGTQYF.

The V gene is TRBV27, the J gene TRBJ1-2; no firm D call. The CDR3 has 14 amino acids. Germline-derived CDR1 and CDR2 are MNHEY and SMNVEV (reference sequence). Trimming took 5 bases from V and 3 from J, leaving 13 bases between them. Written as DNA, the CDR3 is TGTGCCAGCAGTCGGCGGATCTCGCACTATGGCTACACCTTC. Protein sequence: CASSRRISHYGYTF.

The CDR3 reads CASSPRTGVYGYTF. CDR3 nucleotides: TGCGCCAGCAGCCCCCGGACAGGAGTATATGGCTACACCTTC. This rearrangement joins TRBV5-1 to TRBJ1-2; 7 bases are shared with TRBD1. This CDR3 is built from 14 residues. Germline trimming cut 4 bases from V and 5 bases from J; bases unmatched to any gene: 8. CDR1 SGHRS and CDR2 YFSETQ come from the germline V gene. The full variable domain, its missing parts supplied by reference TRBV5-1 and TRBJ1-2, is KAGVTQTPRYLIKTRGQQVTLSCSPISGHRSVSWYQQTPGQGLQFLFEYFSETQRNKGNFPGRFSGRQFSNSRSEMNVSTLELGDSALYLCASSPRTGVYGYTFGSGTRLTVV.

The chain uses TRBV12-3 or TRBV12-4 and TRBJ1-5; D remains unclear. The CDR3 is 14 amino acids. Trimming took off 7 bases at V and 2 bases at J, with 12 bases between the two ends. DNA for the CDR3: TGTGCCAGCACCCTCGGCCGGGGCAATCAGCCCCAGCATTTT. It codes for CASTLGRGNQPQHF.

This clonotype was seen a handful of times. The CDR3 here is CASNTGGSYYGYTF. The CDR3 DNA follows: TGTGCCAGTAATACAGGGGGATCGTACTATGGCTACACCTTC. The chain is built from TRBV19 and TRBJ1-2; 8 bases align to TRBD1. Trimming at V came to 7 bases and at J to 3 bases, leaving 7 bases not matched to a gene. Germline loops: CDR1 LNHDA, CDR2 SQIVND (reference sequence). The CDR3 contains 14 residues.